Listed below are T cell receptor beta chains from one sample, sequenced in a study of cytomegalovirus exposure and HLA in healthy donors. Profiled with immunoSEQ multiplex PCR; TCRdb holds only in-frame clones, not every one. Here the sample spans more than 110,000 clones, around three quarters being singletons. Sequencing was performed on PBMCs. Receptors originate from a man aged 35-49 years in good health and CMV-seropositive. The CDR3 runs from the conserved cysteine through the conserved F or W. The order of the fields is clone size, D gene, CDR3 length, J gene, V gene, CDR3 protein, CDR3 DNA. A D gene is named only where the DNA matches it firmly. Size values are once, few and many counts, or a class for expanded clones, and some rows have none.

size: -
D: TRBD2
length: 14
J: TRBJ2-3
V: TRBV6-7
CDR3: CATSEREKADTQYF
DNA: TGTGCCACCTCTGAGCGGGAGAAAGCAGATACGCAGTATTTT

size: -
D: TRBD2
length: 15
J: TRBJ2-2
V: TRBV16
CDR3: CASSQWKRGTGELFF
DNA: TGTGCCAGCAGCCAATGGAAGCGGGGCACCGGGGAGCTGTTTTTT

size: -
D: -
length: 14
J: TRBJ1-2
V: TRBV15
CDR3: CATSGDTPLPGYTF
DNA: TGTGCCACCAGCGGCGACACGCCGCTCCCCGGCTACACCTTC

size: -
D: -
length: 12
J: TRBJ1-1
V: TRBV4-1
CDR3: CASSFRAGEAFF
DNA: TGCGCCAGCAGCTTTCGCGCAGGTGAAGCTTTCTTT

size: -
D: -
length: 14
J: TRBJ1-5
V: TRBV7-9
CDR3: CASSSGRDNQPQHF
DNA: TGTGCCAGCAGCTCCGGACGGGACAATCAGCCCCAGCATTTT

size: -
D: TRBD1
length: 14
J: TRBJ2-7
V: TRBV4-3
CDR3: CASRPYPTGHEQYF
DNA: TGCGCCAGCAGACCCTACCCGACAGGGCACGAGCAGTACTTC

size: -
D: TRBD1
length: 15
J: TRBJ1-1
V: TRBV5-1
CDR3: CASSSRQGGKTEAFF
DNA: TGCGCCAGCAGCTCGCGACAGGGAGGAAAGACTGAAGCTTTCTTT

size: -
D: -
length: 13
J: TRBJ1-1
V: TRBV28
CDR3: CASTLERPAEAFF
DNA: TGTGCCAGCACCTTAGAGAGGCCTGCTGAAGCTTTCTTT

size: -
D: -
length: 15
J: TRBJ1-2
V: TRBV27
CDR3: CASSPGGIPNYGYTF
DNA: TGTGCCAGCAGCCCGGGGGGGATCCCAAACTATGGCTACACCTTC

size: few
D: TRBD1
length: 15
J: TRBJ1-5
V: TRBV5-8
CDR3: CASSLKDRGNQPQHF
DNA: TGTGCCAGCAGCTTGAAGGACAGGGGGAATCAGCCCCAGCATTTT

size: -
D: -
length: 14
J: TRBJ1-3
V: TRBV6-6
CDR3: CASSRENSGNTIYF
DNA: TGTGCCAGCAGCCGGGAGAACTCTGGAAACACCATATATTTT

size: -
D: TRBD2
length: 17
J: TRBJ2-7
V: TRBV4-1
CDR3: CASSQDPSGGSSYEQYF
DNA: TGCGCCAGCAGCCAAGACCCTAGCGGAGGAAGCTCCTACGAGCAGTACTTC

size: -
D: -
length: 15
J: TRBJ2-1
V: TRBV27
CDR3: CASSLSPTGYNEQFF
DNA: TGTGCCAGCAGTTTATCCCCGACTGGATACAATGAGCAGTTCTTC

size: -
D: TRBD1
length: 18
J: TRBJ1-1
V: TRBV5-4
CDR3: CASSPKRGTGPKNTEAFF
DNA: TGTGCCAGCAGCCCCAAGCGGGGGACAGGGCCTAAAAACACTGAAGCTTTCTTT

size: -
D: -
length: 13
J: TRBJ2-2
V: TRBV10-3
CDR3: CATRDFNTGELFF
DNA: TGTGCCACCCGGGACTTTAACACCGGGGAGCTGTTTTTT

size: once
D: -
length: 16
J: TRBJ2-3
V: TRBV5-6
CDR3: CASSHAPGSSTDTQYF
DNA: TGTGCCAGCAGCCACGCTCCGGGGTCTAGCACAGATACGCAGTATTTT

size: -
D: -
length: 15
J: TRBJ1-4
V: TRBV5-1
CDR3: CASSPNQGPREKLFF
DNA: TGCGCCAGCAGCCCGAATCAGGGGCCGAGAGAAAAACTGTTTTTT

size: -
D: TRBD2
length: 16
J: TRBJ2-3
V: TRBV5-1
CDR3: CASSSQTSGRLATQYF
DNA: TGCGCCAGCAGCTCCCAGACTAGCGGGAGGTTAGCTACGCAGTATTTT

size: -
D: -
length: 12
J: TRBJ2-4
V: TRBV6-1
CDR3: CASRTNKNIQYF
DNA: TGTGCCAGTAGGACTAACAAAAACATTCAGTACTTC

size: -
D: -
length: 13
J: TRBJ1-1
V: TRBV18
CDR3: CASSPESNTEAFF
DNA: TGTGCCAGCTCACCGGAGTCCAACACTGAAGCTTTCTTT

size: few
D: TRBD1
length: 16
J: TRBJ1-4
V: TRBV27
CDR3: CASRDRGTATNEKLFF
DNA: TGTGCCAGCAGGGACAGGGGGACGGCAACTAATGAAAAACTGTTTTTT

size: -
D: -
length: 15
J: TRBJ1-2
V: TRBV27
CDR3: CASSPLGGMGYGYTF
DNA: TGTGCCAGCAGTCCCCTGGGGGGGATGGGCTATGGCTACACCTTC

size: -
D: -
length: 18
J: TRBJ2-7
V: TRBV4-1
CDR3: CASSQGWAAGLRLNEQYF
DNA: TGCGCCAGCAGCCAAGGGTGGGCGGCGGGCTTAAGGCTAAACGAGCAGTACTTC

size: few
D: TRBD2
length: 16
J: TRBJ2-5
V: TRBV5-1
CDR3: CASSGTSGSPGETQYF
DNA: TGCGCCAGCAGTGGGACTAGCGGGAGCCCGGGAGAGACCCAGTACTTC

size: -
D: TRBD1
length: 14
J: TRBJ2-5
V: TRBV18
CDR3: CASSPHRGQETQYF
DNA: TGTGCCAGCTCACCACACAGGGGGCAAGAGACCCAGTACTTC

size: -
D: -
length: 14
J: TRBJ2-7
V: TRBV4-1
CDR3: CASSQQGGSYEQYF
DNA: TGCGCCAGCAGCCAACAAGGAGGCTCCTACGAGCAGTACTTC

size: few
D: TRBD1
length: 14
J: TRBJ1-2
V: TRBV5-4
CDR3: CASRFSGGTYGYTF
DNA: TGTGCCAGCAGATTTTCAGGGGGAACCTATGGCTACACCTTC

size: -
D: -
length: 15
J: TRBJ2-1
V: TRBV7-2
CDR3: CASSLDTGYYNEQFF
DNA: TGTGCCAGCAGCTTAGATACAGGGTACTACAATGAGCAGTTCTTC

size: -
D: -
length: 18
J: TRBJ2-1
V: TRBV7-8
CDR3: CASSFARGHTSSYNEQFF
DNA: TGTGCCAGCAGCTTCGCTCGCGGACACACGAGCTCCTACAATGAGCAGTTCTTC

size: -
D: TRBD1
length: 16
J: TRBJ2-3
V: TRBV19
CDR3: CASSIVGDRSTDTQYF
DNA: TGTGCCAGTAGTATAGTGGGGGACAGGAGCACAGATACGCAGTATTTT

size: -
D: -
length: 15
J: TRBJ1-4
V: TRBV7-8
CDR3: CASSLEVGVNEKLFF
DNA: TGTGCCAGCAGCTTAGAGGTCGGGGTGAATGAAAAACTGTTTTTT

size: -
D: TRBD1
length: 13
J: TRBJ2-7
V: TRBV28
CDR3: CASNPPGGYEQYF
DNA: TGTGCCAGCAACCCCCCAGGGGGCTACGAGCAGTACTTC

size: -
D: -
length: 15
J: TRBJ2-2
V: TRBV27
CDR3: CASTLWGTNTGELFF
DNA: TGTGCCAGCACCCTGTGGGGGACTAACACCGGGGAGCTGTTTTTT

size: -
D: TRBD2
length: 15
J: TRBJ2-7
V: TRBV9
CDR3: CASSPTGAGGNEQYF
DNA: TGTGCCAGCAGCCCGACCGGCGCGGGAGGGAACGAGCAGTACTTC

size: few
D: -
length: 13
J: TRBJ1-1
V: TRBV6-6
CDR3: CASTPEGNAEAFF
DNA: TGTGCCAGCACTCCGGAGGGGAACGCTGAAGCTTTCTTT

size: -
D: -
length: 13
J: TRBJ1-5
V: TRBV7-6
CDR3: CASSPGGAQPQHF
DNA: TGTGCCAGCAGCCCGGGGGGGGCGCAGCCCCAGCATTTT

size: -
D: -
length: 15
J: TRBJ2-5
V: TRBV4-1
CDR3: CASSQEGQRQETQYF
DNA: TGCGCCAGCAGCCAAGAAGGCCAGCGGCAAGAGACCCAGTACTTC

size: -
D: TRBD2
length: 13
J: TRBJ2-7
V: TRBV29-1
CDR3: CSVAGDLSDEQYF
DNA: TGCAGCGTCGCGGGAGATTTAAGCGACGAGCAGTACTTC

size: -
D: -
length: 14
J: TRBJ2-7
V: TRBV19
CDR3: CASSIGKGSYEQYF
DNA: TGTGCCAGTAGTATTGGGAAGGGGTCCTACGAGCAGTACTTC

size: few
D: -
length: 13
J: TRBJ2-2
V: TRBV19
CDR3: CASSITWAVELFF
DNA: TGTGCCAGTAGTATCACATGGGCAGTGGAGCTGTTTTTT

size: -
D: -
length: 13
J: TRBJ2-3
V: TRBV6-5
CDR3: CASSSYSTDTQYF
DNA: TGTGCCAGCAGTTCTTATAGCACAGATACGCAGTATTTT

size: -
D: -
length: 12
J: TRBJ1-3
V: TRBV30
CDR3: CAWNPRPGTIYF
DNA: TGTGCCTGGAACCCCCGGCCGGGCACCATATATTTT

size: -
D: TRBD1
length: 15
J: TRBJ1-1
V: TRBV28
CDR3: CASSSGGTGNTEAFF
DNA: TGTGCCAGCAGTTCCGGCGGGACAGGTAACACTGAAGCTTTCTTT

size: -
D: TRBD1
length: 15
J: TRBJ2-7
V: TRBV5-6
CDR3: CASSAGPGQGYEQYF
DNA: TGTGCCAGCAGCGCAGGACCGGGACAGGGCTACGAGCAGTACTTC

size: few
D: -
length: 13
J: TRBJ2-5
V: TRBV27
CDR3: CASSFTGDGPEYF
DNA: TGTGCCAGCAGCTTTACGGGGGACGGTCCGGAGTACTTC

size: few
D: TRBD1
length: 18
J: TRBJ2-6
V: TRBV4-2
CDR3: CASSQARDRGYGANVLTF
DNA: TGTGCCAGCAGCCAGGCCCGGGACAGGGGGTACGGGGCCAACGTCCTGACTTTC

size: -
D: TRBD1
length: 15
J: TRBJ2-2
V: TRBV5-1
CDR3: CASSSSTGVTGELFF
DNA: TGCGCCAGCAGCTCCTCGACAGGGGTGACCGGGGAGCTGTTTTTT

size: -
D: -
length: 13
J: TRBJ2-3
V: TRBV10-3
CDR3: CAISPGQPDTQYF
DNA: TGTGCCATCAGTCCGGGACAACCAGATACGCAGTATTTT